A single sample is the source of the 13 T cell receptor beta chains below, sequenced in a study of blood T cell repertoires in COVID-19. Method: immunoSEQ multiplex PCR; TCRdb's copy keeps in-frame clones and lacks some. The data contain under 150,000 clones, 75% to 90% of them singletons. Input material: PBMCs or T cells enriched from blood (not recorded which). The source is a woman aged 45-59 years who had recovered from COVID-19.

In this sample, this clone turned up a few times. The rearrangement joins TRBV7-3 to TRBJ2-7; D may be TRBD2 (6 bases). Trimming cost V 2 bases and J 2 bases, with 7 bases left between them. From germline, CDR1 is SGHTA and CDR2 FQGTGA. The length of the CDR3 is 13 residues. CDR3 sequence (DNA): TGTGCCAGCAGCTTAGGAGGGACCTACGAGCAGTACTTC. It is translated as CASSLGGTYEQYF.

The chain links TRBV3-1 (or the pseudogene TRBV3-2) to TRBJ1-4; TRBD1 aligns across 8 bases. Germline V lookup: CDR1 LGHDT, CDR2 YNNKEL (reference sequence). The junction had 10 bases not matched to a gene; V was cut back by 0 bases and J by 4 bases. The CDR3 length is 18 residues. For the CDR3, the DNA is TGTGCCAGCAGCCAAGAGGGGGCGACAGGGGATAATAATGAAAAACTGTTTTTT. Translating gives CASSQEGATGDNNEKLFF.

This chain links TRBV2 with TRBJ2-5, with D perhaps matching TRBD2 (7 bases). The V end lost 6 bases, the J end lost 5 bases, and 16 bases lay between the germline ends. This CDR3 contains 14 residues. The germline CDR1 and CDR2 sequences are SNHLY and FYNNEI. The CDR3 region has the DNA TGTGCCAGCAGCAGGGGCGGGGGCTCGGAGACCCAGTACTTC. Translated: CASSRGGGSETQYF.

This sequence joins TRBV7-6 and TRBJ2-7, with 10 bases that match TRBD1. The CDR3 runs to 13 residues. V trimming: 3 bases; J trimming: 7 bases; junction bases outside the gene matches: 3. CDR1 is SGHVS, CDR2 FNYEAQ, per germline. The CDR3 DNA sequence: TGTGCCAGCAGCTTCGACAGGGGGCATGAGCAGTACTTC. This gives the protein CASSFDRGHEQYF. Combining the CDR3 with reference TRBV7-6 and TRBJ2-7 gives the whole variable domain GAGVSQSPRYKVTKRGQDVALRCDPISGHVSLYWYRQALGQGPEFLTYFNYEAQQDKSGLPNDRFSAERPEGSISTLTIQRTEQRDSAMYRCASSFDRGHEQYFGPGTRLTVT.

The gene calls are TRBV5-8 and TRBJ2-7, with D perhaps matching TRBD1 (7 bases). Looked up from germline, CDR1 is SGHTS and CDR2 is YDEGEE. Trimming stripped 4 bases from V and 4 bases from J, with 18 bases between. CDR3 length: 15 amino acids. CDR3 nucleotides: TGTGCCAGCAGCCCCCGACAGGGAGGTTTGTACGAGCAGTACTTC. This codes for CASSPRQGGLYEQYF.

V gene TRBV11-2 combines with J gene TRBJ2-1, with TRBD2 as a possible D gene (6 bases). The CDR3 runs to 15 residues. Germline CDR1 and CDR2: SGHAT and FQNNGV. Trimming shortened V by 2 bases and J by 2 bases, and 10 bases separated the two germline ends. CDR3 region: CASSLYAGTYNEQFF. In DNA, the CDR3 is TGTGCCAGCAGCTTATACGCGGGGACCTACAATGAGCAGTTCTTC. Complete variable domain (other parts from reference TRBV11-2 and TRBJ2-1): EAGVAQSPRYKIIEKRQSVAFWCNPISGHATLYWYQQILGQGPKLLIQFQNNGVVDDSQLPKDRFSAERLKGVDSTLKIQPAKLEDSAVYLCASSLYAGTYNEQFFGPGTRLTVL.

A single count supports this clone. V usage is TRBV10-3 and J usage is TRBJ1-2; 9 nucleotides align to TRBD1. After removal of 4 bases from V and 7 bases from J, the junction contained 10 bases not matched to a gene. CDR1 ENHRY and CDR2 SYGVKD come from the germline V gene. This CDR3 is 15 amino acids long. In DNA form, the CDR3 reads TGTGCCATCAGTGGGGATTTTACAGGGGGCGGTGGCTACACCTTC. The encoded protein is CAISGDFTGGGGYTF.

The V gene is TRBV24-1, the J gene TRBJ2-3, with TRBD2 identical over 12 bases. Per germline, CDR1 KGHDR and CDR2 SFDVKD. Unmatched junction bases numbered 4, after V lost 4 bases and J lost 3 bases. This CDR3 contains 16 residues. Written as DNA, the CDR3 is TGTGCCACCAGTGACGCTAGCGGGGGGGGGACAGATACGCAGTATTTT. Translated, it gives CATSDASGGGTDTQYF.

The gene calls are TRBV5-1 and TRBJ1-4, with a tentative D call TRBD1 (5 bases). Looked up from germline, CDR1 is SGHRS and CDR2 is YFSETQ. The CDR3 has 15 residues. V lost 0 bases, J lost 0 bases, and 6 bases lay in between. The CDR3 sequence: CASSLVTATNEKLFF. CDR3 coding DNA: TGCGCCAGCAGCTTGGTGACAGCAACTAATGAAAAACTGTTTTTT.

This chain joins TRBV19 and TRBJ1-5; D unresolved. V lost 7 bases and J 1 base, leaving 8 bases between the germline ends. This CDR3 region has 13 residues. CDR1 LNHDA and CDR2 SQIVND come from the germline V gene (reference sequence). The chain's CDR3 is CASNFGSNQPQHF. Here the CDR3 DNA reads TGTGCCAGTAATTTCGGGAGCAATCAGCCCCAGCATTTT.

The J gene is TRBJ2-7, the V gene TRBV19; TRBD1 matches 10 bases. The ends lost 1 base at V and 2 bases at J; junction bases unmatched: 5. The germline V gene has CDR1 LNHDA and CDR2 SQIVND (reference sequence). The CDR3 consists of 16 residues. The CDR3 coding sequence is TGTGCCAGTAGTATAGGGGGACAGGGGACCCCCTACGAGCAGTACTTC. It is translated as CASSIGGQGTPYEQYF.

This clone occurred once. The chain employs TRBV5-1 and TRBJ2-7, with 10 bases matching TRBD2. V gave up 4 bases and J gave up 1 base; unmatched junction bases: 5. Per germline, CDR1 SGHRS and CDR2 YFSETQ. This CDR3 has 15 amino acids. CDR3 amino acids: CASSPSGGFSYEQYF. The CDR3 DNA is TGCGCCAGCAGCCCTAGCGGGGGATTTTCCTACGAGCAGTACTTC.

The J gene is TRBJ2-7, the V gene TRBV7-2; TRBD2 aligns across 8 bases. This CDR3 spans 14 amino acids. The trim removed 4 bases at V and 2 bases at J, leaving 4 bases unmatched. Germline-derived CDR1 and CDR2 are SGHTA and FQGNSA. For the CDR3, the DNA is TGTGCCAGCAGCTCCCGGGGGGGGACCTACGAGCAGTACTTC. It is translated as CASSSRGGTYEQYF.